This T cell receptor (beta chain) was retrieved from a study of cytomegalovirus exposure and HLA in healthy donors. Primers: 60 Vbeta forward and 13 Jbeta reverse. Libraries were prepared by immunoSEQ multiplex PCR; TCRdb keeps only in-frame clonotypes and omits some of them. The sample lists about 110,000 clones; roughly 76% were seen once. Remarks on this clone: Antigen: not known.

Findings and caveats of the study: The dataset shows that most TCR sequences were rare, while some public TCRs occurred in many donors.

CDR1 is MNHEY and CDR2 is SVGAGI in the germline V gene. There are 15 residues in the CDR3. Unmatched junction bases numbered 4, after V lost 2 bases and J lost 4 bases. This sequence originates from a woman aged 45 to 65 in good health and CMV-seropositive. Material: PBMCs. V is TRBV6-5 and J is TRBJ2-7, with 11 bases aligning to TRBD2. CDR3 residues: CASSYVTSGSYEQYF. Here the CDR3 DNA reads TGTGCCAGCAGTTACGTCACTAGCGGGAGTTACGAGCAGTACTTC.